These 13 T cell receptor beta chains share one sample of origin, sequenced in a study of cytomegalovirus exposure and HLA in healthy donors. Generated by immunoSEQ multiplex PCR, the TCRdb table keeps only in-frame clones and is missing some. The sample lists 100,000 to 150,000 clones, roughly 89% occurring once. Material for sequencing was PBMCs. The receptor source for this set is a woman in her late teens or twenties in good health and CMV-seronegative.

V usage is TRBV6-5 and J usage is TRBJ1-5; weak D call: TRBD1 (5 bases). The CDR3 extends over 15 amino acids. Germline-derived CDR1 and CDR2 are MNHEY and SVGAGI. Trimming removed 0 bases at V and 5 bases at J, with 11 bases between. CDR3 region: CASSYSRAGDQPQHF. The CDR3 coding sequence is TGTGCCAGCAGTTACTCGCGGGCGGGGGATCAGCCCCAGCATTTT.

The chain links TRBV5-1 to TRBJ2-3; TRBD2 matches at 10 bases. CDR3 length equals 15 residues. The ends lost 2 bases at V and 6 bases at J; junction bases unmatched: 6. The germline V gene encodes CDR1 SGHRS and CDR2 YFSETQ. This CDR3 is CASSFGLAGADTQYF. The DNA of the CDR3 is TGCGCCAGCAGCTTCGGCCTAGCGGGGGCGGATACGCAGTATTTT.

V usage is TRBV5-4 and J usage is TRBJ2-5; 10 nucleotides line up with TRBD2. The J call may be incorrect, as the DNA end agrees better with TRBJ2-7. CDR1 and CDR2 from the germline V gene are SGHNT and YYREEE (reference sequence). The CDR3 extends over 16 amino acids. The CDR3 bases are TGTGCCAGCAGCTTGTCAGCGGGGGGGCTGTCTAGCGAGCAGTACTTC. Translation gives CASSLSAGGLSSEQYF.

The chain carries TRBV2 and TRBJ1-5; D remains unclear. CDR1 and CDR2 from the germline V gene are SNHLY and FYNNEI. The V gene lost 2 bases and the J gene lost 0 bases, with 8 bases spanning the gap. CDR3 length: 15 residues. The chain's CDR3 is CASSEQVYSNQPQHF. The CDR3 nucleotides are TGTGCCAGCAGTGAACAGGTTTATAGCAATCAGCCCCAGCATTTT.

V is TRBV18 and J is TRBJ1-2; 9 nucleotides line up with TRBD1. The germline CDR1 and CDR2 sequences are KGHSH and LQKENI. The CDR3 totals 14 residues. The V gene end was trimmed by 5 bases and the J gene end by 3 bases; junction bases not matched to a gene: 4. This chain's CDR3 is CASSEQGADYGYTF. The CDR3 nucleotides are TGTGCCAGCTCAGAACAGGGGGCTGACTATGGCTACACCTTC.

The V gene is TRBV5-1, the J gene TRBJ2-5, with 8 bases identical to TRBD2. The CDR3 has 13 residues. Per the germline V gene, CDR1 is SGHRS and CDR2 is YFSETQ. Trimming at V came to 1 base and at J to 12 bases, leaving 8 bases not matched to a gene. In DNA form, the CDR3 reads TGCGCCAGCAGCTTGACACTAGCGGACATCGAGTACTTC. It codes for CASSLTLADIEYF.

V usage is TRBV25-1 and J usage is TRBJ2-3; the D gene is possibly TRBD1 (5 bases). Germline CDR1 and CDR2: MGHDK and SYGVNS. Trimming shortened V by 1 base and J by 4 bases, and 12 bases separated the two germline ends. CDR3 size: 15 residues. Written as DNA, the CDR3 is TGTGCCAGCAGTGAATTAGTGGGGCGCGCAGATACGCAGTATTTT. Protein sequence: CASSELVGRADTQYF.

CDR3 residues: CASRPTAVSGNTIYF. The CDR3 DNA sequence: TGCGCCAGCAGGCCGACAGCAGTCTCTGGAAACACCATATATTTT. The chain has TRBV5-1 and TRBJ1-3; weak D call: TRBD1 (5 bases). Germline CDR1 and CDR2: SGHRS and YFSETQ. Trimming pared 5 bases from V and 0 bases from J, leaving 12 bases between. CDR3 length equals 15 residues.

The chain couples TRBV7-7 to TRBJ2-2; 7 positions agree with TRBD1. This CDR3 has 16 amino acids. Germline V gene lookup returns CDR1 SSHAT and CDR2 FNYEAQ (reference sequence). The J segment lost 6 bases and the V segment lost 2 bases, leaving 9 bases of the junction unmatched. The CDR3 nucleotides are TGTGCCAGCAGCTTAAAGGGGGCGATTTCTCCCGGGGAGCTGTTTTTT. Its translation: CASSLKGAISPGELFF.

The chain combines TRBV7-9 with TRBJ1-4, with 8 bases lining up with TRBD1. This CDR3 has 15 amino acids. The trim removed 5 bases at V and 3 bases at J, leaving 5 bases unmatched. The germline gives CDR1 SEHNR, CDR2 FQNEAQ (reference sequence). CDR3 protein: CASSPGQGANEKLFF. DNA of the CDR3: TGTGCCAGCAGCCCCGGACAGGGAGCTAATGAAAAACTGTTTTTT.

The chain combines TRBV19 with TRBJ1-5, with 9 bases fitting TRBD1. The CDR3 runs to 19 residues. Losses at the gene ends were 4 bases for V and 4 bases for J; bases not matched to a gene: 17. In germline, CDR1 is LNHDA, CDR2 SQIVND (reference sequence). The DNA of the CDR3 is TGTGCCAGTAGTAGCCGGGACAGGGCTCGTGGGGCGCCAAATCAGCCCCAGCATTTT. It codes for CASSSRDRARGAPNQPQHF.

The chain couples TRBV2 to TRBJ1-1, with 8 bases matching TRBD1. The CDR3 has 16 amino acids. After removal of 5 bases from V and 2 bases from J, the junction contained 10 bases not matched to a gene. Germline values: CDR1 SNHLY, CDR2 FYNNEI. CDR3 sequence reads: CASSPGQGNGNTEAFF. DNA for the CDR3: TGTGCCAGCAGTCCTGGACAGGGCAATGGTAACACTGAAGCTTTCTTT.

The chain recombines TRBV9 with TRBJ1-1; 7 nucleotides match TRBD1. J was trimmed by 2 bases and V by 3 bases; bases with no gene match: 10. The germline gives CDR1 SGDLS, CDR2 YYNGEE. The CDR3 runs 16 residues. The CDR3 DNA follows: TGTGCCAGCAGCGCAGAGGGACAGATCAAAAACACTGAAGCTTTCTTT. It specifies CASSAEGQIKNTEAFF.